Listed below are T cell receptor beta chains from one sample, sequenced in a study of a mutant IDH1 vaccine in newly diagnosed glioma. The data were produced by immunoSEQ multiplex PCR, yet TCRdb's version contains in-frame clones alone and is incomplete. The sample holds 50,000 or so clones, 80% to 90% seen once. This specimen was PBMCs, taken from a glioma patient treated with radiotherapy, temozolomide or both. These TCRs come from a man between 18 and 29 years old with glioma. The CDR3 runs from the conserved cysteine through the conserved F or W. D genes are given only for firm matches. The size of a clone is reported for some rows only, either as once, few or many, or as a class for expanded clones.

>TRBJ1-2|.|TRBV15|.
TGTGCCACCAGCCGACCGACAGGATACTATGGCTACACCTTC
CATSRPTGYYGYTF
>TRBJ2-7|.|TRBV6-5|.
TGTGCCAGCAGCCCCGGGGGAGGTATAGCCTACGAGCAGTACTTC
CASSPGGGIAYEQYF
>TRBJ1-1|.|TRBV4-1|few
TGCGCCAGCAACCCTGGCGGAGGACGTTCTGAAGCTTTCTTT
CASNPGGGRSEAFF
>TRBJ1-1|.|TRBV18|.
TGTGCCAGCTCAGAGTCTAGTGGGAACACTGAAGCTTTCTTT
CASSESSGNTEAFF
>TRBJ2-2|.|TRBV19|.
TGTGCCAGTAAAGTAAGACAGGCTAACACCGGGGAGCTGTTTTTT
CASKVRQANTGELFF
>TRBJ1-1|.|TRBV9|few
TGTGCCAGCAGCAAAACGGGGTGGGGGAACACTGAAGCTTTCTTT
CASSKTGWGNTEAFF
>TRBJ2-5|.|TRBV6-4|.
TGTGCCAGCAGCAAGGACTATGCAGAGACCCAGTACTTC
CASSKDYAETQYF
>TRBJ2-7|.|TRBV5-4|.
TGTGCCAGCAGCTTGGGGACAGCCAACGAGCAGTACTTC
CASSLGTANEQYF
>TRBJ2-7|TRBD1|TRBV29-1|.
TGCAGCGTTGAAGGGGGTCCCGGGACAGGGTACGAGCAGTACTTC
CSVEGGPGTGYEQYF
>TRBJ2-7|TRBD1|TRBV19|once
TGTGCCAGTAGTATCGGGACAGTTTACGAGCAGTACTTC
CASSIGTVYEQYF
>TRBJ1-2|TRBD1|TRBV19|.
TGTGCCAGTAAGGAGGGGGACAGGGTGTTCACGGACTATGGCTACACCTTC
CASKEGDRVFTDYGYTF
>TRBJ1-5|TRBD1|TRBV19|.
TGTGCCAGTAGTTCACAGGGGACTAGGCCCCAGCATTTT
CASSSQGTRPQHF
>TRBJ2-5|.|TRBV18|.
TGTGCCAGCTCACCCACCCAACAAGAGACCCAGTACTTC
CASSPTQQETQYF
>TRBJ2-7|TRBD1|TRBV6-5|.
TGTGCCAGCAGGTCCGACAGGGCGAGCTCCTACGAGCAGTACTTC
CASRSDRASSYEQYF
>TRBJ1-5|TRBD1|TRBV15|.
TGTGCCACCCGAACAGGGGCCGTCAGTCAGCCCCAGCATTTT
CATRTGAVSQPQHF
>TRBJ1-3|.|TRBV13|.
TGTGCCAGCAGCTCCCCCGACAGGGGAAACACCATATATTTT
CASSSPDRGNTIYF
>TRBJ1-2|.|TRBV30|.
TGTGCCTGGACAGGGTCCATCGGCTACACCTTC
CAWTGSIGYTF
>TRBJ2-7|.|TRBV29-1|.
TGCAGCGTTGATGCCGGGTCAACCTACGAGCAGTACTTC
CSVDAGSTYEQYF
>TRBJ2-1|.|TRBV6-5|.
TGTGCCAGCAAACAACAGGGCTTCTACAATGAGCAGTTCTTC
CASKQQGFYNEQFF
>TRBJ2-5|.|TRBV4-3|once
TGCGCCAGCAGCCAAGATAGTGGCAGGGAAGAGACCCAGTACTTC
CASSQDSGREETQYF
>TRBJ1-1|.|TRBV19|once
TGTGCCAGTACCCGCCGGGGATTGAACACTGAAGCTTTCTTT
CASTRRGLNTEAFF
>TRBJ2-3|.|TRBV27|.
TGTGCCAGCAGTTTTGTGGGCAGGAGCACAGATACGCAGTATTTT
CASSFVGRSTDTQYF
>TRBJ2-7|TRBD1|TRBV5-6|.
TGTGCCAGCAGCTCCCGACAGGGGCGCGAGCAGTACTTC
CASSSRQGREQYF
>TRBJ1-1|TRBD1|TRBV7-6|.
TGTGCCAGCAGCAGGACAGGAAACACTGAAGCTTTCTTT
CASSRTGNTEAFF
>TRBJ1-4|.|TRBV30|.
TGTGCCTCCACAAAGTCTAGGGTCACGGCTAATGAAAAACTGTTTTTT
CASTKSRVTANEKLFF
>TRBJ1-2|.|TRBV5-1|.
TGCGCCAGCAGCGAGGCGCCAGGGCCATACTATGGCTACACCTTC
CASSEAPGPYYGYTF
>TRBJ1-3|.|TRBV14|.
TGTGCCAGCAGCCAATGGAGGAGTAGTGGAAACACCATATATTTT
CASSQWRSSGNTIYF
>TRBJ1-3|.|TRBV6-5|.
TGTGCCAGCAGGCAGACAGGCTCTGGAAACACCATATATTTT
CASRQTGSGNTIYF
>TRBJ2-2|.|TRBV7-2|.
TGTGCCAGCAGCTTAAACGGACGGAGGAACACCGGGGAGCTGTTTTTT
CASSLNGRRNTGELFF
>TRBJ1-5|.|TRBV7-2|.
TGTGCCAGCAGCGAGTTTGGGGCGGGGCCCCAGCATTTT
CASSEFGAGPQHF
>TRBJ1-4|.|TRBV5-1|.
TGCGCCAGCAGCCGCGGCATACTGGGAACAGGGAGAGGGGGTGAAAAACTGTTTTTT
CASSRGILGTGRGGEKLFF
>TRBJ1-5|.|TRBV2|.
TGTGCCAGCAGCCCGACTCCAAGCCTCACAGGGAACCAGCATTTT
CASSPTPSLTGNQHF
>TRBJ1-1|.|TRBV9|.
TGTGCCAGCAGCGTAGTCCCGCAGGGGCTCACTGAAGCTTTCTTT
CASSVVPQGLTEAFF
>TRBJ1-1|.|TRBV11-1|.
TGTGCCAGCAGCTTTCAAGTACCGAACACTGAAGCTTTCTTT
CASSFQVPNTEAFF
>TRBJ2-2|TRBD2|TRBV5-4|.
TGTGCCAGCAGCCCTGGGGCGGGGGTGGCCGGGGAGCTGTTTTTT
CASSPGAGVAGELFF
>TRBJ1-4|.|TRBV20-1|few
TGCAGTGCTAGGGGGGTCGGGTTTGGGTTTTTT
CSARGVGFGFF
>TRBJ1-2|TRBD1|TRBV29-1|.
TGCAGCGTTGACGGGACAGGGCGATCAACTGGCTACACCTTC
CSVDGTGRSTGYTF
>TRBJ2-7|.|TRBV7-9|.
TGTGCCAGCAGCTTAGCGCTAAGGGCGGGGGAGCAGTACTTC
CASSLALRAGEQYF
>TRBJ1-1|.|TRBV18|.
TGTGCCAGCTCACCAAGGGGAACGGGGAACACTGAAGCTTTCTTT
CASSPRGTGNTEAFF
>TRBJ2-3|TRBD2|TRBV14|.
TGTGCCAGCAGCCCCCGACTAGCGATAAGCACAGATACGCAGTATTTT
CASSPRLAISTDTQYF
>TRBJ2-3|TRBD2|TRBV6-1|few
TGTGCCAGCAGTGAGACTAGCGGGGGGGGCACAGATACGCAGTATTTT
CASSETSGGGTDTQYF